This T cell receptor (beta chain) appears in the sequencing data of a study of blood T cell repertoires in COVID-19. In the study overall: The origin of the acute and convalescent COVID-19 samples was the United States, Italy and Spain. T cells, B-cell-depleted T cells, or PBMCs provided the cDNA or gDNA that served as material.

The study assigned cohorts using participant-reported clinical history. Two consecutive negative NP/OP PCR tests, clearance, or resolved symptoms defined Cohort 3 recovery. The ends were cut back, 2 bases at V and 5 bases at J, with 13 bases in the middle. CDR1 and CDR2 (germline): SGHRS, YFSETQ. The CDR3 covers 14 residues. Here immunoSEQ multiplex PCR was the method, and the copy in TCRdb shows in-frame clones only, minus some. The sample has about 140,000 clones, 75% to 80% seen once. This receptor was identified in a woman between 50 and 59 years old who had recovered from COVID-19. This chain links TRBV5-1 with TRBJ1-1, with D uncertain. The sample consisted of PBMCs or T cells enriched from blood (not recorded which). The CDR3 is CASSFSGSGTEAFF. In nucleotides, the CDR3 is TGCGCCAGCAGCTTTTCGGGGAGCGGGACTGAAGCTTTCTTT.